This T cell receptor beta chain was documented in a study of identical twins. Study-level points and caveats: When twins shared out-of-frame alpha sequences, those sequences had excess low generation probability.

This clonotype was counted at least ten times. As yet, its antigen is unknown. Each cDNA held unique molecular identifiers, and template switching gave it a universal primer site. TCRdb analysed the 5' RACE reads with MiXCR anew, one entry per CDR3 protein. The table shows around 370,000 distinct CDR3 sequences, with 9% occurring only once. Trimming cost V 6 bases and J 2 bases, with 9 bases left between them. The length of the CDR3 is 12 residues. Germline assignment: CDR1 DFQATT and CDR2 SNEGSKA (reference sequence). This clonotype was sampled from a woman aged 45-60 years in good health. The sequenced material came from naive T cells sorted from blood. The chain combines TRBV20-1 with TRBJ2-3, with D tentatively TRBD1 (5 bases). CDR3 residues: CSAGVYTDTQYF. As DNA, the CDR3 is TGCAGTGCAGGGGTTTACACAGATACGCAGTATTTT.